The sequence of this T cell receptor beta chain was determined in a study of blood T cell repertoires in COVID-19. Trimming removed 6 bases from V and 6 bases from J; junction bases left unmatched: 9. The CDR3 runs 15 residues. Per the germline V gene, CDR1 is MDHEN and CDR2 is SYDVKM. Sequenced by immunoSEQ multiplex PCR; TCRdb stores in-frame clones only, minus some. The sample comprises roughly 110,000 clones, approximately 88% of which are singletons, and roughly 4.6% rests with the top ten. This clone was counted a single time. This chain links TRBV28 with TRBJ1-4, with 8 bases aligning to TRBD1. The sample taken for sequencing was peripheral blood. The receptor's source is a man aged 40-49 years with active or convalescent COVID-19. CDR3 DNA: TGTGCCAGCAGAGCCGGGACAGGAGGTTATGAAAAACTGTTTTTT. It yields the protein CASRAGTGGYEKLFF.